The 20 T cell receptor beta chains below were found in one sample sequenced in a study of T cell responses to AZD1222 COVID-19 vaccine (dated by TCRdb to about 2021). Library preparation used the immunoSEQ multiplex PCR assay. The immuneACCESS repertoire file appears here via TCRdb, limited to in-frame rearrangements. These files lack a portion of the clones; in checked studies, under half of the deficit traces to unresolved V genes, and the cause of the others is not known. The sample contains 150,000 to 200,000 clones, around 93% of them found a single time. The ten largest clones capture 1.1% to 1.5% of the sample. The intended sense of this specimen's time point label: baseline before first vaccination. Specimen: peripheral blood, collected on day 0 of AZD1222 vaccination. The origin of the receptors is an adult in good health.

V usage is TRBV7-9 and J usage is TRBJ2-7, with TRBD2 matching over 7 bases. CDR3 length: 13 residues. Per the germline V gene, CDR1 is SEHNR and CDR2 is FQNEAQ (reference sequence). The V and J ends lost 5 bases and 3 bases, in that order; junction bases with no gene match: 4. CDR3 DNA sequence: TGTGCCAGCAGCCCGGGGGAGGGCTACGAGCAGTACTTC. Its translation: CASSPGEGYEQYF.

This clone was detected only once. Other DNA sequences of this sample code for an identical CDR3. This sequence joins TRBV11-2 and TRBJ2-3; the D is unclear. Germline lookup yields CDR1 SGHAT and CDR2 FQNNGV. The CDR3 spans 12 residues. The ends were cut back, 1 base at V and 8 bases at J, with 7 bases in the middle. This chain's CDR3 is CASSLVHPTQYF. In DNA, the CDR3 is TGTGCCAGCAGCTTAGTCCATCCTACGCAGTATTTT.

The chain combines TRBV6-5 with TRBJ1-6; D possibly corresponds to TRBD1 (5 bases). Germline CDR1 reads MNHEY; CDR2 reads SVGAGI. The CDR3 loop spans 14 amino acids. V was clipped by 0 bases and J by 6 bases, with 6 bases between them. The CDR3 nucleotides read TGTGCCAGCAGTTACTCGAGGGGTAATTCACCCCTCCACTTT. This encodes CASSYSRGNSPLHF.

This rearrangement joins TRBV4-1 to TRBJ1-1; D not resolved. The CDR3 loop spans 14 amino acids. Trimming removed 5 bases at V and 1 base at J, with 11 bases between. The V gene's germline CDR1 is MGHRA and CDR2 YSYEKL. DNA for the CDR3: TGCGCCAGCAGCGTCTACCTGGGGAACACTGAAGCTTTCTTT. Protein: CASSVYLGNTEAFF.

V and J are TRBV3-1 (or the pseudogene TRBV3-2) and TRBJ2-7, with 11 bases aligning to TRBD1. This CDR3 is 14 amino acids long. V trimming: 4 bases; J trimming: 3 bases; junction bases outside the gene matches: 2. CDR1 is LGHDT and CDR2 is YNNKEL in the germline V gene (reference sequence). Here the CDR3 reads CASSRGTGGYEQYF. DNA of the CDR3: TGTGCCAGCAGCCGGGGGACAGGGGGCTACGAGCAGTACTTC.

This clone was counted a single time. Additional DNA sequences in this sample encode the identical CDR3. This chain joins TRBV29-1 and TRBJ1-2, with D tentatively TRBD1 (5 bases). Between the trimmed V and J ends, which lost 6 bases and 4 bases, there was a span of 12 bases. This CDR3 is 12 amino acids long. Germline values: CDR1 SQVTM, CDR2 ANQGSEA. CDR3 sequence reads: CSVGGTLYGYTF. The CDR3, as DNA: TGCAGCGTGGGCGGGACCCTCTATGGCTACACCTTC.

This chain links TRBV5-1 with TRBJ2-5; D possibly corresponds to TRBD2 (5 bases). Germline CDR1 is SGHRS and CDR2 is YFSETQ. The ends were cut back, 4 bases at V and 4 bases at J, with 11 bases in the middle. There are 13 residues in the CDR3. This CDR3 is CASSHAEGETQYF. CDR3 nucleotides: TGCGCCAGCAGCCACGCCGAGGGAGAGACCCAGTACTTC.

This clone was seen only once. This chain joins TRBV2 and TRBJ1-2; D gene unclear. The CDR3 spans 13 residues. The germline CDR1 and CDR2 sequences are SNHLY and FYNNEI. With 7 bases removed from V and 8 bases from J, the gap between germline ends came to 17 bases. The CDR3 DNA sequence: TGTGCCAGCAACTTAGGAACCGACGGGGGCTACACCTTC. It specifies CASNLGTDGGYTF. Combining the CDR3 with reference TRBV2 and TRBJ1-2 gives the whole variable domain EPEVTQTPSHQVTQMGQEVILRCVPISNHLYFYWYRQILGQKVEFLVSFYNNEISEKSEIFDDQFSVERPDGSNFTLKIRSTKLEDSAMYFCASNLGTDGGYTFGSGTRLTVV.

This chain links TRBV3-1 (or the pseudogene TRBV3-2) with TRBJ2-3, with D possibly being TRBD2 (6 bases). Trimming removed 0 bases from V and 6 bases from J, with 16 bases in between. CDR3 length equals 16 residues. Per the germline V gene, CDR1 is LGHDT and CDR2 is YNNKEL (reference sequence). The CDR3 DNA reads as TGTGCCAGCAGCCAAGAGGGCGGGGTGAGTTCCGATACGCAGTATTTT. The encoded protein is CASSQEGGVSSDTQYF.

J is TRBJ2-7 and V is TRBV11-2, with D possibly being TRBD1 or TRBD2 (6 bases each). The CDR3 consists of 15 residues. V was pared by 2 bases and J by 2 bases, with 13 bases between. From germline, CDR1 is SGHAT and CDR2 FQNNGV. As DNA, the CDR3 is TGTGCCAGCAGCTTATCGGATCGGGGGCCCTACGAGCAGTACTTC. This translates into CASSLSDRGPYEQYF.

V and J are TRBV27 and TRBJ2-7; 7 nucleotides align to TRBD2. Germline CDR1 and CDR2: MNHEY and SMNVEV (reference sequence). The CDR3 runs to 15 residues. V trimming: 6 bases; J trimming: 4 bases; junction bases outside the gene matches: 12. The CDR3 protein is CASSPGGTPRYEQYF. CDR3 DNA sequence: TGTGCCAGCAGCCCCGGGGGGACTCCTAGGTACGAGCAGTACTTC.

V gene TRBV19 combines with J gene TRBJ2-7, with 12 bases fitting TRBD2. From germline, CDR1 is LNHDA and CDR2 SQIVND (reference sequence). Trimming at V came to 0 bases and at J to 3 bases, leaving 12 bases not matched to a gene. CDR3 length: 19 amino acids. The CDR3 loop reads CASSIDLWTSGTDHYEQYF. CDR3 nucleotides: TGTGCCAGTAGTATAGATCTTTGGACTAGCGGGACCGACCACTACGAGCAGTACTTC. The entire variable domain, with the rest obtained from reference TRBV19 and TRBJ2-7, is as follows: DGGITQSPKYLFRKEGQNVTLSCEQNLNHDAMYWYRQDPGQGLRLIYYSQIVNDFQKGDIAEGYSVSREKKESFPLTVTSAQKNPTAFYLCASSIDLWTSGTDHYEQYFGPGTRLTVT.

J is TRBJ1-2 and V is TRBV5-8; D gene uncertain. Germline V lookup: CDR1 SGHTS, CDR2 YDEGEE. This CDR3 spans 13 amino acids. V lost 0 bases and J 4 bases, leaving 7 bases between the germline ends. The CDR3 here is CASSLGTPYGYTF. CDR3 DNA sequence: TGTGCCAGCAGCTTGGGGACCCCCTATGGCTACACCTTC.

This chain uses TRBV30 with TRBJ2-3; 7 nucleotides agree with TRBD1. Germline lookup yields CDR1 GTSNPN and CDR2 SVGIG (reference sequence). The length of the CDR3 is 16 residues. After removal of 2 bases from V and 0 bases from J, the junction contained 8 bases not matched to a gene. In nucleotides, the CDR3 is TGTGCCTGGAGTAGGAAGGACAGGTCAAGCACAGATACGCAGTATTTT. Its protein is CAWSRKDRSSTDTQYF.

This clone appeared a single time. The V and J genes are TRBV7-6 and TRBJ1-5; 9 bases agree with TRBD1. Germline CDR1 is SGHVS and CDR2 is FNYEAQ. This CDR3 comprises 16 residues. V was clipped by 2 bases and J by 4 bases; unmatched bases: 6. The CDR3 reads CASSLQSGQGNQPQHF. DNA of the CDR3: TGTGCCAGCAGCTTACAATCCGGACAGGGGAATCAGCCCCAGCATTTT.

The chain employs TRBV28 and TRBJ1-1, with D perhaps TRBD1 (6 bases). Germline V gene lookup returns CDR1 MDHEN and CDR2 SYDVKM. This CDR3 contains 14 residues. Trimming pared 1 base from V and 8 bases from J, leaving 14 bases between. The chain's CDR3 is CASSLSLPGQEAFF. CDR3 nucleotides: TGTGCCAGCAGTTTATCGCTACCGGGACAAGAAGCTTTCTTT.

The gene calls are TRBV5-1 and TRBJ1-1, with D tentatively TRBD1 (6 bases). Germline CDR1 reads SGHRS; CDR2 reads YFSETQ. V was trimmed by 4 bases and J by 3 bases, leaving 13 bases between them. There are 14 residues in the CDR3. The CDR3 is CASSLQGRYTEAFF. Here the CDR3 DNA reads TGCGCCAGCAGCCTACAGGGCAGATACACTGAAGCTTTCTTT.

Only a few counts were recorded for this clone. This sequence joins TRBV18 and TRBJ2-5, with 8 positions matching TRBD1. The CDR3 consists of 14 residues. The V gene's germline CDR1 is KGHSH and CDR2 LQKENI. V shed 3 bases and J 5 bases; nucleotides not matched to a gene: 5. The CDR3 sequence: CASSPPGQAETQYF. The CDR3 DNA reads as TGTGCCAGCTCACCTCCGGGACAGGCGGAGACCCAGTACTTC.

The CDR3, as DNA: TGTGCCAGCAGCGGAGGGATCTTGAGGATCTTCTTT. This codes for CASSGGILRIFF. The rearrangement links TRBV28 to TRBJ1-1; the D is unclear. Germline CDR1 is MDHEN and CDR2 is SYDVKM. The CDR3 spans 12 residues. V was trimmed by 6 bases and J by 14 bases, leaving 19 bases between them.

This chain connects TRBV25-1 to TRBJ1-1; D unresolved. Germline CDR1 reads MGHDK; CDR2 reads SYGVNS. The V end was cut by 2 bases, the J end by 8 bases, with 9 bases between. The CDR3 spans 12 residues. The CDR3 bases are TGTGCCAGCAGTGAAAGCACTCTCGAAGCTTTCTTT. This translates into CASSESTLEAFF.